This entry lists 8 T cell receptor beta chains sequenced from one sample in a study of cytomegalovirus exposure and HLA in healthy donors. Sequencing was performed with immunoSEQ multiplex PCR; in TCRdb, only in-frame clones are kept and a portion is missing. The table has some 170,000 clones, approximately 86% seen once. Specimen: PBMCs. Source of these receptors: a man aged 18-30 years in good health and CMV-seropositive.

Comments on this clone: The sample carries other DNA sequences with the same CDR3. The CDR3: CASSLYGYEQYF. The CDR3 nucleotides are TGTGCCAGCAGCTTGTACGGGTACGAGCAGTACTTC. The chain has TRBV5-4 and TRBJ2-7; no reliable D call. Trimming shortened V by 1 base and J by 4 bases, and 6 bases separated the two germline ends. The germline gives CDR1 SGHNT, CDR2 YYREEE (reference sequence). CDR3 size: 12 residues.

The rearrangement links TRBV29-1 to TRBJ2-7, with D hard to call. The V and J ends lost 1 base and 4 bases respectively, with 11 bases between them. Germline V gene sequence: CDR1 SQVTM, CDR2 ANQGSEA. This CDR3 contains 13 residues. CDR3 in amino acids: CSVEVGYGYEQYF. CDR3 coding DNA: TGCAGCGTTGAAGTGGGTTACGGGTACGAGCAGTACTTC.

The CDR3 is CASSPEGSPYGYTF. CDR3 nucleotide sequence: TGTGCCAGCAGCCCGGAGGGGAGTCCCTATGGCTACACCTTC. The chain recombines TRBV5-4 with TRBJ1-2; tentative D call: TRBD1 (5 bases). Trimming removed 4 bases from V and 4 bases from J, with 14 bases in between. This CDR3 is built from 14 residues. The germline V gene has CDR1 SGHNT and CDR2 YYREEE (reference sequence).

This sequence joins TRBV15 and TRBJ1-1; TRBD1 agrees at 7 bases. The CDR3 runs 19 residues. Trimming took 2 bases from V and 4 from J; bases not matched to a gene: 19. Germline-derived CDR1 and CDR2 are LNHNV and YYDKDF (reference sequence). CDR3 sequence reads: CATSRSRGVFAKGGTEAFF. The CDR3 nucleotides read TGTGCCACCAGCAGATCCAGGGGGGTGTTCGCCAAGGGAGGCACTGAAGCTTTCTTT.

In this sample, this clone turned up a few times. CDR3 residues: CASSPGLKGETQYF. The CDR3 coding sequence is TGTGCCAGCAGCCCGGGACTAAAGGGAGAGACCCAGTACTTC. J is TRBJ2-5 and V is TRBV2; TRBD2 aligns across 7 bases. CDR1 is SNHLY, CDR2 FYNNEI, per germline. The CDR3 consists of 14 residues. V lost 6 bases, J lost 4 bases, and 8 bases stayed unmatched.

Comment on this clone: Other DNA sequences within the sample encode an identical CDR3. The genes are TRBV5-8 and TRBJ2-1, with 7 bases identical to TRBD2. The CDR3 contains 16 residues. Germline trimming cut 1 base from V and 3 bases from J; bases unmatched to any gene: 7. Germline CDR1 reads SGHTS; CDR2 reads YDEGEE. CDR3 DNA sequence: TGTGCCAGCAGCTTGTTTGCGGGGAGGGTCTACAATGAGCAGTTCTTC. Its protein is CASSLFAGRVYNEQFF. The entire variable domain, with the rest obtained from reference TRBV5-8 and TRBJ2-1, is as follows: EAGVTQSPTHLIKTRGQQATLRCSPISGHTSVYWYQQALGLGLQFLLWYDEGEERNRGNFPPRFSGRQFPNYSSELNVNALELEDSALYLCASSLFAGRVYNEQFFGPGTRLTVL.

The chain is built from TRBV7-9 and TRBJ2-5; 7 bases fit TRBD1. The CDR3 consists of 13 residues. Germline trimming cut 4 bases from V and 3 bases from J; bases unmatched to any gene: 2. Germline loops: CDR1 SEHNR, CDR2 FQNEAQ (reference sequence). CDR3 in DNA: TGTGCCAGCAGCTCCGGGACAGAAGAGACCCAGTACTTC. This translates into CASSSGTEETQYF.

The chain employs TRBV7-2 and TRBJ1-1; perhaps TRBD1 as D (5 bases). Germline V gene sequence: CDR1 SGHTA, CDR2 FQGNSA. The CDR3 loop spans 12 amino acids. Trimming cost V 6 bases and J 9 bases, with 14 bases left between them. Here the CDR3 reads CASRALGGKAFF. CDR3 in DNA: TGTGCCAGCAGGGCGTTGGGGGGTAAAGCTTTCTTT.